Each of the 3 T cell receptor beta chains below was sequenced from the same sample in a study of shared clonotypes between healthy human individuals. Clones were sequenced by immunoSEQ multiplex PCR, and TCRdb holds only the in-frame ones, with some missing. This repertoire shows some 2.1 million clones, roughly 96% found once; its top ten account for 0.1% to 0.15%. The sequenced sample was naive CD4+ T cells sorted from blood. Subset of the sample: CD45RA+ positively selected. All receptors derive from a man aged 18 to 30 in good health.

The chain combines TRBV28 with TRBJ2-5; D ambiguous. The germline V gene has CDR1 MDHEN and CDR2 SYDVKM. The V and J ends lost 3 bases and 4 bases respectively, with 12 bases between them. This CDR3 is built from 14 residues. The DNA for the CDR3 is TGTGCCAGCAGTTTTAGTTCCAGGCCAGAGACCCAGTACTTC. This gives the protein CASSFSSRPETQYF.

CDR3 loop: CASSPPLGFDEQYF. The CDR3 nucleotides are TGTGCCAGCTCACCACCGTTGGGGTTCGACGAGCAGTACTTC. This rearrangement joins TRBV18 to TRBJ2-7; D is unclear. The germline CDR1 and CDR2 sequences are KGHSH and LQKENI. This CDR3 spans 14 amino acids. Trimming cost V 0 bases and J 5 bases, with 11 bases left between them.

The chain carries TRBV6-5 and TRBJ1-5; TRBD1 is a possible D gene (5 bases). This CDR3 is built from 14 residues. The germline V gene has CDR1 MNHEY and CDR2 SVGAGI. V lost 0 bases to trimming and J lost 6 bases, with 9 bases between them. The DNA for the CDR3 is TGTGCCAGCAGTTACTCGACAGCGAGTCAGCCCCAGCATTTT. Translating gives CASSYSTASQPQHF.